These 30 T cell receptor beta chains were sequenced from one sample in a study of T cells in Graves' hyperthyroidism and ophthalmopathy. RNA transcripts were the template for amplifying TCR beta CDR3 regions. The HTBI primer set was used in a first-round RT-PCR of the TCR CDR3. TCRdb re-derived calls from the multiplex PCR reads in MiXCR, one entry per CDR3 protein. The sample gives roughly 380,000 distinct CDR3 sequences, about 15% of which show up once; approximately 10% is in the top ten. Sequenced material: blood. Receptors originate from an older woman with Graves' hyperthyroidism.

There are many counts of this clonotype. The chain joins TRBV2 to TRBJ2-1, with D perhaps matching TRBD1 or TRBD2 (5 bases each). The germline CDR1 and CDR2 sequences are SNHLY and FYNNEI. There are 16 residues in the CDR3. Trimming pared 6 bases from V and 6 bases from J, leaving 21 bases between. The CDR3 nucleotides read TGTGCCAGCAGGGAATGGACTGGGGCCAGCGGCAATGAGCAGTTCTTC. It is translated as CASREWTGASGNEQFF. Combining the CDR3 with reference TRBV2 and TRBJ2-1 gives the whole variable domain EPEVTQTPSHQVTQMGQEVILRCVPISNHLYFYWYRQILGQKVEFLVSFYNNEISEKSEIFDDQFSVERPDGSNFTLKIRSTKLEDSAMYFCASREWTGASGNEQFFGPGTRLTVL.

This clonotype was counted at least ten times. The chain links TRBV15 to TRBJ1-5, with no clear D. The CDR3 has 15 amino acids. CDR1 is LNHNV, CDR2 YYDKDF, per germline (reference sequence). V lost 0 bases and J 0 bases, leaving 6 bases between the germline ends. CDR3 loop: CATSRDRHSNQPQHF. For the CDR3, the DNA is TGTGCCACCAGCAGAGATCGACATAGCAATCAGCCCCAGCATTTT.

This clonotype has just a few counts. The rearrangement uses TRBV5-1 and TRBJ1-2; D is uncertain. Trimming took off 0 bases at V and 4 bases at J, with 10 bases between the two ends. The CDR3 is made up of 14 amino acids. Germline-derived CDR1 and CDR2 are SGHRS and YFSETQ. CDR3 in amino acids: CASSLGWQSYGYTF. The CDR3 DNA follows: TGCGCCAGCAGCTTGGGGTGGCAGAGCTATGGCTACACCTTC.

The V call is TRBV27, the J call TRBJ1-1; possibly TRBD1 for D (6 bases). Germline loops: CDR1 MNHEY, CDR2 SMNVEV (reference sequence). CDR3 size: 16 residues. The V gene lost 1 base and the J gene lost 1 base, with 13 bases spanning the gap. CDR3 nucleotide sequence: TGTGCCAGCAGTTTATGGGCGGACAGACGGAACACTGAAGCTTTCTTT. This translates into CASSLWADRRNTEAFF.

The chain combines TRBV6-5 with TRBJ1-5; the D is unclear. The germline V gene encodes CDR1 MNHEY and CDR2 SVGAGI. The germline V and J ends were trimmed by 0 bases and 3 bases, with 12 bases remaining between them. CDR3 size: 16 residues. The CDR3 loop reads CASSYSVGLVNQPQHF. The DNA for the CDR3 is TGTGCCAGCAGTTACTCGGTAGGGTTGGTCAATCAGCCCCAGCATTTT.

As concerns this clonotype: Just one base apart from a much larger clone, this may be a read error. The chain carries TRBV18 and TRBJ2-7; D possibly uses TRBD1 or TRBD2 (5 bases each). There are 12 residues in the CDR3. Germline lookup yields CDR1 KGHSH and CDR2 LQKENI. The CDR3 here is CASSPEGDEQCF. The DNA for the CDR3 is TGTGCCAGCTCACCGGAAGGGGACGAGCAGTGCTTC.

For this clonotype: A single base separates this from a much larger clone, so it may be a read error. The gene calls are TRBV7-8 and TRBJ2-1; 11 bases are shared with TRBD2. The J call may be in error: the DNA end matches TRBJ2-7 better. The length of the CDR3 is 16 residues. Germline V gives CDR1 SGHVS, CDR2 FQNEAQ. CDR3 sequence (DNA): TGTGCCAGCAGCTTCCCTAGCGGGAGGAGGCACAATGAGCAGTACTTC. Encoded protein: CASSFPSGRRHNEQYF.

V gene TRBV7-6 combines with J gene TRBJ2-1; TRBD2 aligns across 8 bases. This CDR3 is 18 amino acids long. Trimming at V came to 4 bases and at J to 1 base, leaving 12 bases not matched to a gene. Germline V lookup: CDR1 SGHVS, CDR2 FNYEAQ. The CDR3 nucleotides read TGTGCCAGCAGCTCCCCCCCCCCCCGGGGGGGGTCCTACAATGAGCAGTTCTTC. Translated: CASSSPPPRGGSYNEQFF.

This clonotype was observed at least ten times. The chain couples TRBV12-3 or TRBV12-4 to TRBJ2-1, with D maybe TRBD1 (5 bases). V dropped 3 bases and J dropped 7 bases, with 7 bases sitting between them. CDR3 size: 12 residues. In DNA form, the CDR3 reads TGTGCCAGCAGTTTTCGACAGAATGAGCAGTTCTTC. It is translated as CASSFRQNEQFF.

This clonotype was seen a handful of times. This clone may be a read error of a much larger clone one base away. The rearrangement uses TRBV11-2 and TRBJ2-1; D may be TRBD1 or TRBD2 (5 bases each). This CDR3 has 13 amino acids. Germline V lookup: CDR1 SGHAT, CDR2 FQNNGV. Between the trimmed V and J ends, which lost 5 bases and 10 bases, there was a span of 15 bases. Here the CDR3 DNA reads TGTGCCAGCAGCGTTGGGGCTAGCCTAGAGCAGTTCTTC. This sequence encodes CASSVGASLEQFF.

This clonotype occurred a few times. V and J are TRBV18 and TRBJ2-1, with 7 bases identical to TRBD1. Germline CDR1 and CDR2: KGHSH and LQKENI. The J segment lost 6 bases and the V segment lost 3 bases, leaving 11 bases of the junction unmatched. CDR3 size: 16 residues. CDR3 nucleotides: TGTGCCAGCTCACCGTTCTCGCAGGGGGTGGGCAATGAGCAGTTCTTC. It codes for CASSPFSQGVGNEQFF.

This chain uses TRBV7-6 with TRBJ2-7; 7 nucleotides align to TRBD2. The CDR3 consists of 20 residues. J lost 2 bases, V lost 3 bases, and 22 bases had no gene match. Germline V gene sequence: CDR1 SGHVS, CDR2 FNYEAQ. CDR3 sequence reads: CASSLRGRERAGSFPYEQYF. For the CDR3, the DNA is TGTGCCAGCAGCTTGAGGGGTAGGGAGAGAGCGGGATCGTTCCCCTACGAGCAGTACTTC.

The chain has TRBV24-1 and TRBJ2-5; D may be TRBD1 (6 bases). The CDR3 totals 17 residues. Trimming stripped 5 bases from V and 0 bases from J, with 18 bases between. Germline V CDR1 and CDR2: KGHDR, SFDVKD. DNA for the CDR3: TGTGCCACCAGTGCCCCCCCAGGGGCTCCGTACCAAGAGACCCAGTACTTC. It is translated as CATSAPPGAPYQETQYF.

This clonotype was detected ten times or more. V and J are TRBV11-2 and TRBJ2-7; perhaps TRBD2 as D (6 bases). The length of the CDR3 is 15 residues. With 7 bases removed from V and 2 bases from J, the gap between germline ends came to 18 bases. The germline V gene encodes CDR1 SGHAT and CDR2 FQNNGV. In DNA form, the CDR3 reads TGTGCCAGCACCCTCGTTGGGGGGTCAACCTACGAGCAGTACTTC. Translated, it gives CASTLVGGSTYEQYF.

This clonotype showed up many times. The V and J genes are TRBV10-1 and TRBJ1-1; D may be TRBD1 (5 bases). Trimming took off 3 bases at V and 4 bases at J, with 12 bases between the two ends. Germline-derived CDR1 and CDR2 are WNHNN and SYGVQD (reference sequence). CDR3 length: 14 residues. This chain's CDR3 is CASSERGAGTEAFF. The DNA of the CDR3 is TGCGCCAGCAGTGAAAGGGGTGCGGGCACTGAAGCTTTCTTT.

This clonotype was detected many times. This chain connects TRBV3-1 to TRBJ2-5; TRBD1 matches at 10 bases. Germline lookup yields CDR1 LGHDT and CDR2 YNNKEL (reference sequence). The V and J ends lost 3 bases and 3 bases, in that order; junction bases with no gene match: 4. The CDR3 length is 15 residues. CDR3 sequence (DNA): TGTGCCAGCAGCCAGTCGGGACAGGGGAAAGAGACCCAGTACTTC. Amino acids: CASSQSGQGKETQYF.

This clonotype showed up many times. This chain connects TRBV2 to TRBJ1-1; D possibly corresponds to TRBD1 (5 bases). Germline V gene lookup returns CDR1 SNHLY and CDR2 FYNNEI. V dropped 6 bases and J dropped 4 bases, with 18 bases sitting between them. The CDR3 consists of 15 residues. The chain's CDR3 is CASRGPGQGGTEAFF. CDR3 nucleotide sequence: TGTGCCAGCAGGGGTCCGGGGCAGGGAGGCACTGAAGCTTTCTTT.

There are many counts of this clonotype. The genes are TRBV3-1 and TRBJ1-6, with a weak D call TRBD1 (6 bases). Per germline, CDR1 LGHDT and CDR2 YNNKEL (reference sequence). The CDR3 totals 15 residues. Trimming shortened V by 0 bases and J by 7 bases, and 10 bases separated the two germline ends. The CDR3 coding sequence is TGTGCCAGCAGCCAAGATCGGCAGGGGAATTCACCCCTCCACTTT. Translated, it gives CASSQDRQGNSPLHF.

The chain uses TRBV12-3 or TRBV12-4 and TRBJ1-1, with D unresolved. The CDR3 runs to 13 residues. V was trimmed by 1 base and J by 3 bases, leaving 6 bases between them. In DNA, the CDR3 is TGTGCCAGCAGTTTAGGGGCGTACACTGAAGCTTTCTTT. Translated: CASSLGAYTEAFF.

This clonotype was seen at least ten times. The chain uses TRBV2 and TRBJ2-5, with 8 bases identical to TRBD2. With 1 base clipped from V and 2 bases from J, the junction kept 6 bases outside the gene matches. CDR1 is SNHLY, CDR2 FYNNEI, per germline. The CDR3 is made up of 16 amino acids. This CDR3 reads CASSEESGGRQETQYF. CDR3 bases: TGTGCCAGCAGTGAAGAGTCGGGCGGGAGGCAAGAGACCCAGTACTTC.

This clonotype was seen ten or more times. This sequence joins TRBV3-1 and TRBJ2-3, with a tentative D call TRBD2 (6 bases). CDR3 size: 15 residues. V was shortened by 4 bases and J by 0 bases, with 11 bases between the two germline ends. Germline V gene sequence: CDR1 LGHDT, CDR2 YNNKEL (reference sequence). In DNA, the CDR3 is TGTGCCAGCAGCCCTAGCGTTACTAGCACAGATACGCAGTATTTT. Its translation: CASSPSVTSTDTQYF.

The CDR3 nucleotides read TGTGCCAGCAGTCAATCCCCTCAAGCGGGGACCACAGATACGCAGTATTTT. As protein: CASSQSPQAGTTDTQYF. The chain recombines TRBV6-1 with TRBJ2-3; 7 positions agree with TRBD2. From germline, CDR1 is MNHNS and CDR2 SASEGT. V gave up 5 bases and J gave up 2 bases; unmatched junction bases: 13. The CDR3 runs 17 residues.

This clonotype was detected many times. The chain has TRBV6-1 and TRBJ2-7, with TRBD2 as a possible D gene (5 bases). CDR1 MNHNS and CDR2 SASEGT come from the germline V gene. The CDR3 spans 16 residues. V was pared by 3 bases and J by 3 bases, with 18 bases between. This CDR3 reads CASSDYYPGLFYEQYF. The CDR3 DNA follows: TGTGCCAGCAGTGACTACTACCCCGGACTTTTCTACGAGCAGTACTTC.

This clonotype was seen ten or more times. This rearrangement joins TRBV11-2 to TRBJ2-1, with TRBD2 matching over 7 bases. V was clipped by 1 base and J by 8 bases; unmatched bases: 5. The CDR3 is made up of 14 amino acids. The germline gives CDR1 SGHAT, CDR2 FQNNGV. The DNA of the CDR3 is TGTGCCAGCAGCTTAGGCGGGAGAGGCGATGAGCAGTTCTTC. Amino acid sequence: CASSLGGRGDEQFF.

This clonotype turned up a few times. CDR3 sequence reads: CAWSVHFWDRAYAGELFF. The CDR3 bases are TGTGCCTGGAGTGTACATTTTTGGGACAGGGCCTACGCCGGGGAGCTGTTTTTT. This rearrangement joins TRBV30 to TRBJ2-2; 9 bases fit TRBD1. The length of the CDR3 is 18 residues. Germline-derived CDR1 and CDR2 are GTSNPN and SVGIG (reference sequence). J lost 6 bases, V lost 0 bases, and 14 bases had no gene match. Using reference TRBV30 and TRBJ2-2 for the parts outside the CDR3, the full variable domain is SQTIHQWPATLVQPVGSPLSLECTVEGTSNPNLYWYRQAAGRGLQLLFYSVGIGQISSEVPQNLSASRPQDRQFILSSKKLLLSDSGFYLCAWSVHFWDRAYAGELFFGEGSRLTVL.

A few counts support this clonotype. The chain carries TRBV7-9 and TRBJ2-7; a possible D gene is TRBD1 (6 bases). The CDR3 is 14 residues long. Germline CDR1 is SEHNR and CDR2 is FQNEAQ (reference sequence). Between the trimmed V and J ends, which lost 5 bases and 3 bases, there was a span of 14 bases. The CDR3: CASSPGKGDYEQYF. CDR3 sequence (DNA): TGTGCCAGCAGCCCTGGAAAGGGGGACTACGAGCAGTACTTC.

At least ten counts were recorded for this clonotype. The V and J genes are TRBV12-3 or TRBV12-4 and TRBJ2-4; D is unresolved. There are 14 residues in the CDR3. V was shortened by 5 bases and J by 6 bases, with 14 bases between the two germline ends. CDR3 nucleotide sequence: TGTGCCAGCAGTCGGAGCGCCGAAATAAACATTCAGTACTTC. Translating gives CASSRSAEINIQYF.

This clonotype occurred a few times. DNA for the CDR3: TGTGCCAGCAGAACCCAGGAAAGCTCACCCCTCCACTTT. It encodes CASRTQESSPLHF. The rearrangement uses TRBV6-2 or TRBV6-3 and TRBJ1-6, with D unclear. Germline V CDR1 and CDR2: MNHEY, SVGEGT. The CDR3 totals 13 residues. The germline V and J ends were trimmed by 6 bases and 10 bases, with 13 bases remaining between them.

At least ten counts were recorded for this clonotype. The chain links TRBV6-1 to TRBJ2-2; 10 bases map to TRBD2. Trimming cost V 2 bases and J 4 bases; bases outside gene matches: 4. The CDR3 is 16 amino acids. Germline V gene sequence: CDR1 MNHNS, CDR2 SASEGT. The CDR3 DNA sequence: TGTGCCAGCAGTGAATCGCTAGCGGGAGCCACCGGGGAGCTGTTTTTT. Translation gives CASSESLAGATGELFF.

The sample holds many counts of this clonotype. This chain links TRBV6-2 or TRBV6-3 with TRBJ2-2; D is possibly TRBD1 or TRBD2 (6 bases each). In germline, CDR1 is MNHEY, CDR2 SVGEGT. This CDR3 spans 13 amino acids. Between the trimmed V and J ends, which lost 6 bases and 5 bases, there was a span of 10 bases. CDR3 protein: CASRQGGTGELFF. The CDR3 DNA sequence: TGTGCCAGCAGACAGGGAGGTACCGGGGAGCTGTTTTTT.